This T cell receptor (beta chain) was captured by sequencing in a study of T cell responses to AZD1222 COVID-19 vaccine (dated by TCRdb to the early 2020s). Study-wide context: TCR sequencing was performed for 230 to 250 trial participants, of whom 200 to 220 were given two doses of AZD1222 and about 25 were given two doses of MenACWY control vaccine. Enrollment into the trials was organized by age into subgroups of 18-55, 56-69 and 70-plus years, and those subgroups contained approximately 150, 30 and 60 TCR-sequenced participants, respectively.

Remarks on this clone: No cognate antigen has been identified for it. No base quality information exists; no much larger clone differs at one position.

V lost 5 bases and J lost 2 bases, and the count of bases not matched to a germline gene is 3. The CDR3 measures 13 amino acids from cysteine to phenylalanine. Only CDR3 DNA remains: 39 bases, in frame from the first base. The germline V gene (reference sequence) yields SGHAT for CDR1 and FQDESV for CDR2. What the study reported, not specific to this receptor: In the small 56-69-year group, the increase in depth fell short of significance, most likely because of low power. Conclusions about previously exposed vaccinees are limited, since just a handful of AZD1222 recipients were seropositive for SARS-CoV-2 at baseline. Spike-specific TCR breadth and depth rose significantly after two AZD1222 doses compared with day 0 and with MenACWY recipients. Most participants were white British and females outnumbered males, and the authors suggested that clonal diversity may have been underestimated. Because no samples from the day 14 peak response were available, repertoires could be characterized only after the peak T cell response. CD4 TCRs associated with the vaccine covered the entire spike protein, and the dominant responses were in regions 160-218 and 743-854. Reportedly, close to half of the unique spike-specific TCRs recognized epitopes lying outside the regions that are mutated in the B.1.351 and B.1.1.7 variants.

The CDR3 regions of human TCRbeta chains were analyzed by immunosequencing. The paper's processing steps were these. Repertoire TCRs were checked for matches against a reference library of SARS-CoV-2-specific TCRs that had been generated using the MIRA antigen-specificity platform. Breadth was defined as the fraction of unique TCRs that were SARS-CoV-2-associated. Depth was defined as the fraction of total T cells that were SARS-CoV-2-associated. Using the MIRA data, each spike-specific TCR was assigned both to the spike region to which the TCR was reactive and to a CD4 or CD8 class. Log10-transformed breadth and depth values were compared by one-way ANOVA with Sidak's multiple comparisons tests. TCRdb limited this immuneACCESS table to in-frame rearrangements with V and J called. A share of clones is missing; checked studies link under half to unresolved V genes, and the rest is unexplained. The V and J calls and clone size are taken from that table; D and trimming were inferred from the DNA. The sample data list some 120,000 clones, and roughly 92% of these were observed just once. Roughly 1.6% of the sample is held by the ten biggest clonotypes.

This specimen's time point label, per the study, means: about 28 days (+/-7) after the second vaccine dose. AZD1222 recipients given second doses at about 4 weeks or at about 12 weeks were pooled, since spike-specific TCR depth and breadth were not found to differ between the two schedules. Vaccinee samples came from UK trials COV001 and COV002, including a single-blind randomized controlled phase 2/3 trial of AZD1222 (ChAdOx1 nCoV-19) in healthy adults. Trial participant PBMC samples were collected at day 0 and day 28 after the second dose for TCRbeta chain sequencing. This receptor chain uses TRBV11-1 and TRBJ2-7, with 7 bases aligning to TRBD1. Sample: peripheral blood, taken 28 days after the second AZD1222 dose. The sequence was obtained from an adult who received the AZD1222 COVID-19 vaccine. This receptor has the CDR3 CASSRDRAYEQYF. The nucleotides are TGTGCCAGCAGCCGGGACAGAGCCTACGAGCAGTACTTC.